These 24 T cell receptor beta chains share one sample of origin, sequenced in a study of cytomegalovirus exposure and HLA in healthy donors. The study ran its PCR with 60 Vbeta and 13 Jbeta primers. The method was immunoSEQ multiplex PCR; TCRdb's version includes in-frame clones alone and lacks a portion of them. The profile covers 180,000 or so clones, with about three quarters appearing a single time and less than 0.9% taken by the ten largest. Material: PBMCs. The receptors were gathered from a female donor in good health and CMV-seronegative.

In this sample, this clone turned up once. The chain joins TRBV4-1 to TRBJ1-2, with 8 bases identical to TRBD1. Germline V gives CDR1 MGHRA, CDR2 YSYEKL. V dropped 3 bases and J dropped 3; count of bases not matched to a gene: 6. This CDR3 spans 15 amino acids. The CDR3 reads CASSQIQGAHYGYTF. In DNA form, the CDR3 reads TGCGCCAGCAGCCAGATTCAGGGGGCGCACTATGGCTACACCTTC.

The genes are TRBV7-8 and TRBJ2-7; D is uncertain. V was pared by 5 bases and J by 2 bases, with 10 bases between. CDR3 length equals 13 residues. Germline CDR1 is SGHVS and CDR2 is FQNEAQ. The CDR3 reads CASSPDKTYEQYF. In nucleotides, the CDR3 is TGTGCCAGCAGCCCCGACAAAACCTACGAGCAGTACTTC.

CDR3 region: CARASSEGGEQYF. CDR3 nucleotides: TGTGCCAGAGCTAGCTCTGAAGGGGGCGAGCAGTACTTC. V and J are TRBV2 and TRBJ2-7, with TRBD1 as a possible D gene (6 bases). V lost 9 bases and J 6 bases, leaving 18 bases between the germline ends. CDR1 and CDR2 from the germline V gene are SNHLY and FYNNEI. The CDR3 is 13 amino acids.

This clone was seen a single time. The rearrangement uses TRBV28 and TRBJ1-3, with D maybe TRBD1 (5 bases). V lost 3 bases, J lost 6 bases, and 9 bases lay in between. The V gene's germline CDR1 is MDHEN and CDR2 SYDVKM. The CDR3 spans 13 residues. CDR3 nucleotides: TGTGCCAGCAGTTTCAGGGATCAAAACACCATATATTTT. Protein: CASSFRDQNTIYF.

This clone was observed a handful of times. The V call is TRBV27, the J call TRBJ2-4, with D perhaps TRBD1 (5 bases). Germline-derived CDR1 and CDR2 are MNHEY and SMNVEV (reference sequence). This CDR3 region has 15 residues. The V gene lost 2 bases and the J gene lost 6 bases, with 14 bases spanning the gap. The CDR3 region is CASSLQGRHPNIQYF. CDR3 in DNA: TGTGCCAGCAGTTTACAGGGCCGGCATCCAAACATTCAGTACTTC.

DNA of the CDR3: TGTGCCAGCAGTGGAAGGTGGGACATGAACACTGAAGCTTTCTTT. Translating it yields CASSGRWDMNTEAFF. V usage is TRBV28 and J usage is TRBJ1-1, with D perhaps TRBD1 (6 bases). This CDR3 spans 15 amino acids. Germline CDR1 reads MDHEN; CDR2 reads SYDVKM. Trimming left V 5 bases short and J 0 bases short, with 13 bases between.

Regarding this clone: In the same sample, other DNA sequences code for this CDR3. The rearrangement joins TRBV2 to TRBJ1-1, with D maybe TRBD1 (6 bases). Germline V CDR1 and CDR2: SNHLY, FYNNEI. Between the trimmed V and J ends, which lost 3 bases and 4 bases, there was a span of 12 bases. CDR3 size: 14 residues. This CDR3 is CASSDRGVGTEAFF. In nucleotides, the CDR3 is TGTGCCAGCAGTGACAGGGGTGTGGGCACTGAAGCTTTCTTT.

The V gene is TRBV9, the J gene TRBJ1-2, with TRBD1 matching 9 bases. The CDR3 length is 15 residues. Germline lookup yields CDR1 SGDLS and CDR2 YYNGEE. Trimming at V came to 0 bases and at J to 5 bases, leaving 5 bases not matched to a gene. The CDR3 nucleotides are TGTGCCAGCAGCGTAGAGGGACAGGGTTTGTATGGCTACACCTTC. Encoded protein: CASSVEGQGLYGYTF. Full variable domain (missing parts from reference TRBV9 and TRBJ1-2): DSGVTQTPKHLITATGQRVTLRCSPRSGDLSVYWYQQSLDQGLQFLIQYYNGEERAKGNILERFSAQQFPDLHSELNLSSLELGDSALYFCASSVEGQGLYGYTFGSGTRLTVV.

This chain connects TRBV14 to TRBJ2-7, with D tentatively TRBD1 (6 bases). V lost 1 base to trimming and J lost 11 bases, with 15 bases between them. Germline V gene data show CDR1 as SGHDN and CDR2 as FVKESK. There are 13 residues in the CDR3. The CDR3 DNA reads TGTGCCAGCAGCCAAGTACCGACAGGCCGGGAGTACTTC. Protein: CASSQVPTGREYF. Supplemented by reference TRBV14 and TRBJ2-7, the full variable domain reads EAGVTQFPSHSVIEKGQTVTLRCDPISGHDNLYWYRRVMGKEIKFLLHFVKESKQDESGMPNNRFLAERTGGTYSTLKVQPAELEDSGVYFCASSQVPTGREYFGPGTRLTVT.

The CDR3: CASSLSEGYSYEQYF. In DNA, the CDR3 is TGTGCCAGCAGTTTATCGGAGGGCTACTCCTACGAGCAGTACTTC. This chain joins TRBV27 and TRBJ2-7; D might be TRBD2 (6 bases). Per germline, CDR1 MNHEY and CDR2 SMNVEV (reference sequence). This CDR3 spans 15 amino acids. The germline V and J ends were trimmed by 0 bases and 0 bases, with 9 bases remaining between them.

This chain uses TRBV4-3 with TRBJ1-2, with 9 bases lining up with TRBD1. CDR3 length: 15 residues. V trimming: 3 bases; J trimming: 4 bases; junction bases outside the gene matches: 6. CDR1 and CDR2 (germline): LGHNA, YSLEER. CDR3 region: CASSQGTGPGYGYTF. CDR3 coding DNA: TGCGCCAGCAGCCAGGGGACAGGGCCCGGCTATGGCTACACCTTC.

This rearrangement joins TRBV5-1 to TRBJ2-7; D gene ambiguous. CDR3 length equals 13 residues. Germline CDR1 SGHRS, CDR2 YFSETQ. Trimming stripped 0 bases from V and 1 base from J, with 5 bases between. The CDR3 DNA is TGCGCCAGCAGCTTGGCACAGTCCTACGAGCAGTACTTC. Its translation is CASSLAQSYEQYF.

The V gene is TRBV5-4, the J gene TRBJ2-7; TRBD2 agrees at 15 bases. V was clipped by 2 bases and J by 7 bases; unmatched bases: 7. The length of the CDR3 is 16 residues. Germline V lookup: CDR1 SGHNT, CDR2 YYREEE (reference sequence). The CDR3 loop is CASSLKGLAGGSEQYF. In nucleotides, the CDR3 is TGTGCCAGCAGCTTAAAGGGACTAGCGGGGGGTTCGGAGCAGTACTTC.

The rearrangement uses TRBV5-5 and TRBJ1-3; D is unresolved. The CDR3 extends over 13 amino acids. Trimming took off 4 bases at V and 4 bases at J, with 9 bases between the two ends. Per the germline V gene, CDR1 is SGHKS and CDR2 is YYEKEE (reference sequence). CDR3 region: CASSTGGGNTIYF. The CDR3 DNA follows: TGTGCCAGCAGCACTGGCGGGGGAAACACCATATATTTT. Drawing the rest from reference TRBV5-5 and TRBJ1-3, the complete variable domain is DAGVTQSPTHLIKTRGQQVTLRCSPISGHKSVSWYQQVLGQGPQFIFQYYEKEERGRGNFPDRFSARQFPNYSSELNVNALLLGDSALYLCASSTGGGNTIYFGEGSWLTVV.

The chain is built from TRBV5-1 and TRBJ2-5, with 8 bases identical to TRBD2. V shed 3 bases and J 2 bases; nucleotides not matched to a gene: 9. Germline loops: CDR1 SGHRS, CDR2 YFSETQ. This CDR3 spans 16 amino acids. CDR3 in DNA: TGCGCCAGCAGCTGGGACGTGAGCGGGGGACAAGAGACCCAGTACTTC. This encodes CASSWDVSGGQETQYF.

The chain recombines TRBV7-2 with TRBJ1-4; 9 nucleotides align to TRBD1. Germline assignment: CDR1 SGHTA and CDR2 FQGNSA. Germline trimming cut 5 bases from V and 6 bases from J; bases unmatched to any gene: 7. The CDR3 is made up of 15 amino acids. Here the CDR3 reads CASSPGDRAHEKLFF. Here the CDR3 DNA reads TGTGCCAGCAGCCCAGGGGACAGGGCTCATGAAAAACTGTTTTTT. The whole variable domain, remainder taken from reference TRBV7-2 and TRBJ1-4, is GAGVSQSPSNKVTEKGKDVELRCDPISGHTALYWYRQSLGQGLEFLIYFQGNSAPDKSGLPSDRFSAERTGGSVSTLTIQRTQQEDSAVYLCASSPGDRAHEKLFFGSGTQLSVL.

This clone was counted once. V usage is TRBV21-1 and J usage is TRBJ2-1; the table's D call, TRBD2, has no DNA check behind it. TRBV21-1 constitutes a pseudogene. The length of the CDR3 is 17 residues. CDR3 amino acids: CASSNRALAGGKNEQFF. The CDR3, as DNA: TGTGCCAGCAGCAATCGTGCACTAGCGGGAGGGAAGAATGAGCAGTTCTTC.

The chain joins TRBV25-1 to TRBJ2-4; no definite D call. The CDR3 contains 14 residues. CDR1 and CDR2 (germline): MGHDK, SYGVNS. V lost 1 base and J 4 bases, leaving 8 bases between the germline ends. CDR3 bases: TGTGCCAGCAGTGAATCAGGCAGAAAAAACATTCAGTACTTC. It encodes CASSESGRKNIQYF.

The rearrangement uses TRBV10-3 and TRBJ2-3; TRBD2 matches 10 bases. Germline loops: CDR1 ENHRY, CDR2 SYGVKD. CDR3 size: 13 residues. The junction had 9 bases not matched to a gene; V was cut back by 10 bases and J by 8 bases. The CDR3 DNA reads TGTGCCAGCCGGACTAGCGGCCTAGGTACGCAGTATTTT. Translated: CASRTSGLGTQYF.

This clone appeared a single time. This rearrangement joins TRBV11-2 to TRBJ2-7; D not resolved. Deletions cut 5 bases from V and 3 bases from J, with 17 bases between. The CDR3 runs to 15 residues. Germline assignment: CDR1 SGHAT and CDR2 FQNNGV. CDR3 in DNA: TGTGCCAGCAGCGAGACACTTACGACAAACTACGAGCAGTACTTC. This encodes CASSETLTTNYEQYF. Combining the CDR3 with reference TRBV11-2 and TRBJ2-7 gives the whole variable domain EAGVAQSPRYKIIEKRQSVAFWCNPISGHATLYWYQQILGQGPKLLIQFQNNGVVDDSQLPKDRFSAERLKGVDSTLKIQPAKLEDSAVYLCASSETLTTNYEQYFGPGTRLTVT.

A note on this clone: One junction end disagrees with the germline gene, perhaps due to a read error. This chain uses TRBV19 with TRBJ2-6; TRBD1 aligns across 12 bases. CDR3 size: 17 residues. Germline lookup yields CDR1 LNHDA and CDR2 SQIVND (reference sequence). The CDR3 sequence is CASSSRDRGPGANGLTF. In DNA, the CDR3 is TGTGCCAGTAGTAGCCGGGACAGGGGGCCCGGAGCCAACGGCCTGACTTTC.

V usage is TRBV27 and J usage is TRBJ1-2, with 7 bases that match TRBD1. Germline V CDR1 and CDR2: MNHEY, SMNVEV (reference sequence). The CDR3 length is 14 residues. V trimming: 2 bases; J trimming: 6 bases; junction bases outside the gene matches: 6. The CDR3 spells CASSLRQGWNGYTF. The CDR3 DNA follows: TGTGCCAGCAGTTTACGACAGGGTTGGAATGGCTACACCTTC.

V gene TRBV18 combines with J gene TRBJ1-1; 10 bases fit TRBD1. This CDR3 spans 12 amino acids. V trimming: 3 bases; J trimming: 8 bases; junction bases outside the gene matches: 0. The germline gives CDR1 KGHSH, CDR2 LQKENI. CDR3 sequence (DNA): TGTGCCAGCTCACCGGACAGGGGGGAAGCTTTCTTT. This codes for CASSPDRGEAFF.

The genes are TRBV6-5 and TRBJ1-2; D ambiguous. V gave up 11 bases and J gave up 8 bases, with 9 bases separating them. The CDR3 sequence is 9 residues long. Germline CDR1 and CDR2: MNHEY and SVGAGI. The DNA for the CDR3 is TGTGCCGGTCGGGAAGGCTACACCTTC. Translating it yields CAGREGYTF.